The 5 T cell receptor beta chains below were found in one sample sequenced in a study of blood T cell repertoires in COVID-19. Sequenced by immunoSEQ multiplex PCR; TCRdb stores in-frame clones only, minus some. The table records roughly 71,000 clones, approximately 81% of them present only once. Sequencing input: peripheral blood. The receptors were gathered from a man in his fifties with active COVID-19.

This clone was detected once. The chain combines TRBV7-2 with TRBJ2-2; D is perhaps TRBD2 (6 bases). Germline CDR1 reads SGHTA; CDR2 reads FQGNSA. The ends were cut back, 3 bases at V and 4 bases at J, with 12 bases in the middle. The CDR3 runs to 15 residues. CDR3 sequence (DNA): TGTGCCAGCAGCTTTCGGATGGGGGGCACCGGGGAGCTGTTTTTT. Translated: CASSFRMGGTGELFF.

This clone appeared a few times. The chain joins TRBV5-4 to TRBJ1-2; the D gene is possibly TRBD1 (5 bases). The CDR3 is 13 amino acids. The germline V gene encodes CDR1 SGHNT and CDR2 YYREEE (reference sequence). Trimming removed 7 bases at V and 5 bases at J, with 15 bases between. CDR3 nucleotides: TGTGCCAGCCATGGACAAAACCTGTATGGCTACACCTTC. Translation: CASHGQNLYGYTF.

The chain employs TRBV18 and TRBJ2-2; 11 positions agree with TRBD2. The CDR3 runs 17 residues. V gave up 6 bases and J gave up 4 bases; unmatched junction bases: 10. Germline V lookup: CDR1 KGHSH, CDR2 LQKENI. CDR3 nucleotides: TGTGCCAGCTCCCGCCTAGCGGGGGGCCAGTTCACCGGGGAGCTGTTTTTT. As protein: CASSRLAGGQFTGELFF.

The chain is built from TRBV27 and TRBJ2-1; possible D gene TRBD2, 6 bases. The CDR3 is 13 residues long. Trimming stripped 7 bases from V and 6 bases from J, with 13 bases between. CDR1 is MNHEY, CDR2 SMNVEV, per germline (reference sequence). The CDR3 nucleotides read TGTGCCAGCACCAGGGCCGGGAGCAATGAGCAGTTCTTC. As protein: CASTRAGSNEQFF.

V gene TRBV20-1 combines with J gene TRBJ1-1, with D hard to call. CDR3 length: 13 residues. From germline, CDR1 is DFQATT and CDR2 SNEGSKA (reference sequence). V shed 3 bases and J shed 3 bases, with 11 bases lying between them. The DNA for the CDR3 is TGCAGTGCTAGTCCGGAGGTTGACACTGAAGCTTTCTTT. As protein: CSASPEVDTEAFF.